This T cell receptor beta chain stems from a study of spatial heterogeneity in lung cancer. Each molecule of TCR cDNA was tagged with one unique molecular identifier. TCRdb ran MiXCR on the 5' RACE reads and lists one entry per CDR3 protein. The data hold under 40,000 distinct CDR3 sequences, with roughly 5.2% observed a single time. Study-wide points: Circulating ubiquitous expanded tumor TCRs were observed more frequently at resection than at follow-up.

Trimming stripped 0 bases from V and 2 bases from J, with 8 bases between. The CDR3 has 14 amino acids. The germline V gene has CDR1 GTSNPN and CDR2 SVGIG (reference sequence). This clonotype was seen ten or more times. Its target is not known. As for time point: sample taken at primary tumor resection. The donors comprised some 78 untreated early-stage non-small cell lung cancer patients. The sequenced material consisted of unsorted whole RNA from tumor, nontumor lung or frozen PBMC. The TCR was taken from a female donor with early-stage non-small cell lung cancer. The chain links TRBV30 to TRBJ2-4; no firm D call. Sequenced material: PBMCs, taken at surgery. In DNA form, the CDR3 reads TGTGCCTGGAGTGTAGCCGGTACCAAAAACATTCAGTACTTC. It yields the protein CAWSVAGTKNIQYF.